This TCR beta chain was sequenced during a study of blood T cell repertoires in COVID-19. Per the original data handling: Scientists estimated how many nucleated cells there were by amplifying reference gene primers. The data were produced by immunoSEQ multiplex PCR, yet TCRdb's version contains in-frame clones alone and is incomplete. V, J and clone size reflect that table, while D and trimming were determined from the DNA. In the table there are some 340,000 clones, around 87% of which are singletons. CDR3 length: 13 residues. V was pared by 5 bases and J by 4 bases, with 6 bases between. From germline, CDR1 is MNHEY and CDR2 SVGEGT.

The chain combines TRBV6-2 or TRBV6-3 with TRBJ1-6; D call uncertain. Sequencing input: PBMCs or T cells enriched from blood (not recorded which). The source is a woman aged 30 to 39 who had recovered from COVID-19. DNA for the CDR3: TGTGCCAGCAGTGCTATGTATAATTCACCCCTCCACTTT. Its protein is CASSAMYNSPLHF.